Included here is one T cell receptor beta chain sequence, with context. This clonotype has at least ten counts. The target of this receptor is not known. Base qualities are not at hand, and no much larger clone is one base apart. Stable Graves' hyperthyroidism was defined as the absence of progression to ophthalmopathy over 18 months of follow-up. Hyperthyroidism patients were aged 18 to 65 years and newly diagnosed, with disease duration of less than 2 months. Patients with uncontrolled infections, other autoimmune diseases, pregnancy or lactation were excluded. Diagnoses were based on clinical symptoms, serum thyroxine and TRAb, thyroid ultrasound and orbital computed tomography. PBMCs were separated from 10 ml of fresh peripheral blood using Ficoll-Paque density gradient centrifugation. Trizol reagent was used to extract total RNA, and RNA quality was then checked on an Agilent 2100 Bioanalyzer.

This entry belongs to a study of T cells in Graves' hyperthyroidism and ophthalmopathy (dated by TCRdb to about 2019). Regarding the research as a whole: Peripheral blood samples were taken at initial diagnosis, before any treatment was given. Prospective prediction of ophthalmopathy was tested in an independent validation cohort consisting of 18 hyperthyroidism patients and approximately 16 patients who later progressed to ophthalmopathy. The 95 to 100 discovery patients were randomly split 7:3 into training and test sets. Once sampling was done, hyperthyroidism patients were given methimazole at a starting dose of 30 mg daily, whereas ophthalmopathy patients were given high-dose intravenous methylprednisolone. To identify TCR V-J signatures that set the groups apart, the researchers used a discovery cohort of about a hundred patients, made up of 40 to 45 with Graves' ophthalmopathy and 57 with stable Graves' hyperthyroidism. In more than 5 Graves' hyperthyroidism patients, the study also compared T-cell repertoires from thyroid tissue with T-cell repertoires from blood. The paper describes TCR Vbeta CDR3 sequencing of about 140 peripheral blood samples, made up of roughly 45 ophthalmopathy patients, roughly 72 hyperthyroidism patients and roughly 17 progressor patients.

Trimmed from V: 7 bases; trimmed from J: 5 bases; junction bases lacking a gene match: 5. The CDR3 measures 14 amino acids from cysteine to phenylalanine. Only the CDR3 region is kept as DNA, spanning 42 bases read in frame from base 1. The germline V gene supplies CDR1 SGHRS and CDR2 YFSETQ. The TCR beta CDR3 regions were amplified from the RNA transcripts. A first-round RT-PCR of the TCR CDR3 used the HTBI primer set with the Qiagen OneStep RT-PCR kit. Libraries were constructed in a second round of multiplex PCR, after which size selection and purification were performed. Paired-end sequencing of the libraries was performed with 100 bp reads on an Illumina HiSeq2000. The authors processed their data as follows. SOAPnuke was used to process the raw data, throwing out any read that contained adapters or uncalled bases, had a mean Phred below 15, or lacked an exact constant-primer or identifier match. COPE v1.2.5 was used to merge high-quality paired reads, and clonotypes were defined as unique nucleotide sequences. Clonotypes were aligned to IMGT TRBV, TRBD and TRBJ reference segments using MiTCR v1.1. The analysis was restricted to V-J combinations with a frequency above 0.0001, which together covered roughly 99% of the repertoires. The TCS score was defined as F50 (clonal expansion) divided by E x V (chaos), with BLOSUM62-based TCRdist calculated between CDR3 peptides within each V-J. Welch's t-statistics and random forest reduced around 550 V-J features to 10 to 15, which were used in a naive Bayes classifier (R e1071). The public reads were reanalyzed by TCRdb: fastp trimming at Q25, MiXCR alignment, in-frame beta chains only. Rows matching on CDR3 protein sequence are summarized as one entry with the most common DNA and genes. TCRdb, rather than the study authors, made the V and J calls. Here the sample has more than 300,000 distinct CDR3 sequences; 13% occur a single time. Together, the top ten hold around a tenth of the sample.

Broader findings and caveats from the paper: Most expanded thyroid clonotypes (frequency above 0.001) were also found in blood, which suggests that blood repertoires may mirror thyroid immune responses. In validation, the model predicted progression to ophthalmopathy a median of around 6.5 months before onset, with approximately 71% sensitivity and roughly 79% specificity. A 13 V-J signature model separated ophthalmopathy from stable hyperthyroidism, with just over 85% sensitivity and roughly 81% specificity in cross-validation and 80%/75% in testing. Sample size was not statistically predetermined, and blinding of investigators to group allocation was not performed.

The sequenced sample was blood. The rearranged segments are TRBV5-1 and TRBJ2-2; 10 middle bases align to TRBD1. This receptor was taken from a woman between 18 and 29 years old with Graves' hyperthyroidism. CDR3 sequence: CASRPGQGTGELFF. DNA sequence: TGCGCCAGCCGGCCGGGACAGGGGACCGGGGAGCTGTTTTTT.